This T cell receptor (beta chain) is drawn from a study of CD8 T cells in ankylosing spondylitis. Making use of molecular barcodes, quantitative 5'-RACE generated TCR beta libraries. TCRdb redid the calling of the 5' RACE reads with MiXCR, one entry per CDR3 protein. The sample contains 350,000 or so distinct CDR3 sequences, approximately 8.2% of which appear only once. This clonotype was counted between two and nine times. Antigen unknown. This CDR3 is built from 14 residues. Looked up from germline, CDR1 is DFQATT and CDR2 is SNEGSKA (reference sequence). Trimming removed 7 bases from V and 5 bases from J; junction bases left unmatched: 13. Overall study results and limits: Certain motif variants had earlier been reported in reactive arthritis synovial fluid and blood. Matched synovial fluid from ankylosing spondylitis patients was reported to be enriched for disease-linked clones. In ankylosing spondylitis blood, a motif of roughly eight highly homologous TCR beta variants appeared characteristic.

Material: blood, either unsorted or a sorted T cell fraction (not recorded which). This clonotype was sampled from a male donor with ankylosing spondylitis. The chain combines TRBV20-1 with TRBJ1-1; 7 bases map to TRBD1. CDR3 nucleotides: TGCAGTGGCCGTCGACAGGGTGGGGTTACTGAAGCTTTCTTT. It specifies CSGRRQGGVTEAFF.